This note documents a single T cell receptor (beta chain) sequence. Its antigen remains unidentified. No qualities accompany the bases; no much larger clone lies one base away. Reading from cysteine to phenylalanine, the CDR3 counts 16 amino acids. The retained sequence is limited to the CDR3, 48 bases, with the frame set at the first base. From the germline V gene, CDR1 is LGHNA and CDR2 is YSLEER. V is reduced by 0 bases and J by 0 bases, leaving a spacing of 11 bases between them. The library was generated by the immunoSEQ multiplex PCR assay. The source is immuneACCESS, and TCRdb retained only in-frame sequences with V and J called. Part of the clones is not carried over; for the studies checked, unresolved V genes explain less than half of this, and the remainder is unexplained. This sample has some 96,000 clones in its table, and about 92% of those were observed once. The biggest ten clones account for 8% to 9.5% of the sample.

The entry originates in a study of control samples from healthy donors and cancer patients (dated by TCRdb to the early 2020s). The source is a man between 18 and 35 years old in good health. The sequence links TRBV4-3 to TRBJ1-2; the D segment cannot be called with confidence. Sample: blood. The nucleotides are TGCGCCAGCAGCCAAGATTGGCGGAATACTAACTATGGCTACACCTTC. It encodes CASSQDWRNTNYGYTF.